This T cell receptor (beta chain) was recorded in a study of early T cells in non-severe SARS-CoV-2 infection. Germline lookup yields CDR1 GTSNPN and CDR2 SVGIG (reference sequence). Trimming removed 0 bases from V and 5 bases from J, with 10 bases in between. The CDR3 length is 13 residues. In the library, individual cDNA molecules carried attached unique molecular identifiers. MiXCR was run by TCRdb on the 5' RACE reads, yielding one entry per CDR3 protein. The repertoire holds tens of thousands of distinct CDR3 sequences, with roughly a tenth as singletons. Notes on the study in general: VDJdb matches were skewed toward anti-spike CD8 T cell responses.

As regards this clonotype: Its specificity is unknown.

Input material: whole blood. The J gene is TRBJ2-5, the V gene TRBV30; D unresolved. The clonotype originates from an adult who was a healthcare worker with PCR-confirmed SARS-CoV-2 infection or an uninfected control (not recorded which). The CDR3 region has the DNA TGTGCCTGGAGTGTACAAAGGCGGGAGACCCAGTACTTC. This codes for CAWSVQRRETQYF.